This T cell receptor (beta chain) was profiled in a study of cytomegalovirus exposure and HLA in healthy donors. Study observations and caveats: Later findings reportedly placed an Asian-associated ancestry cluster below the roughly 670-donor mean for N-insertions. Usually a TCR sequence was rare, but some public TCRs were found in many donors.

The CDR3 length is 17 residues. CDR1 and CDR2 (germline): SEHNR, FQNEAQ (reference sequence). Unrecorded immune exposures were likely, despite nominal health at sampling. PCR used 60 Vbeta primers and 13 Jbeta primers. Repertoires were generated with immunoSEQ multiplex PCR, while TCRdb's copy carries only in-frame clones and drops some. The sample holds hundreds of thousands of clones, about 80% seen once. This clone was counted once. Its antigen remains unknown. The junction differs from germline at one of its ends, possibly a read error. Sequencing was performed on PBMCs. The chain joins TRBV7-9 to TRBJ2-2; 9 positions agree with TRBD2. The source is a woman in her thirties or forties in good health and CMV-seronegative. CDR3 residues: CSSSRRVGTSTTGELFF. CDR3 nucleotide sequence: TGTTCCAGCAGCAGAAGGGTCGGGACTAGCACCACCGGGGAGCTGTTTTTT.